The 8 T cell receptor beta chains reported below all come from one sample, sequenced in a study of breast tumors, draining lymph nodes, adjacent tissues. MiXCR, run by TCRdb on the multiplex PCR reads, gives a single entry per CDR3 protein. The sample shows approximately 47,000 distinct CDR3 sequences, about 23% of them seen only once. The sample consisted of breast tumor tissue. The source is a female donor with breast cancer. Some clones in this sample may be carry-over from other donors' samples.

This clonotype was seen ten or more times. The rearrangement links TRBV20-1 to TRBJ2-1; 11 bases match TRBD2. The CDR3 length is 16 residues. V was pared by 5 bases and J by 7 bases, with 13 bases of the junction left unmatched. Germline V gives CDR1 DFQATT, CDR2 SNEGSKA (reference sequence). The chain's CDR3 is CSARGGLAGEGNEQFF. The CDR3 coding sequence is TGCAGTGCTCGGGGAGGACTAGCGGGCGAAGGGAATGAGCAGTTCTTC.

The V gene is TRBV28, the J gene TRBJ2-1; TRBD2 agrees at 14 bases. Germline V gene data show CDR1 as MDHEN and CDR2 as SYDVKM. V shed 1 base, J shed 5 bases, and the junction held 16 bases outside the gene matches. The CDR3 extends over 21 amino acids. CDR3 residues: CASSLYPLTGTSGRFHNEQFF. The CDR3 DNA sequence: TGTGCCAGCAGTTTATACCCCCTTACCGGGACTAGCGGGAGATTCCACAATGAGCAGTTCTTC.

The J gene is TRBJ2-1, the V gene TRBV5-5; TRBD2 matches 12 bases. V lost 3 bases to trimming and J lost 3 bases; unmatched junction nucleotides: 10. The V gene's germline CDR1 is SGHKS and CDR2 YYEKEE (reference sequence). There are 18 residues in the CDR3. Here the CDR3 reads CASSSNLLTSGGYNEQFF. CDR3 nucleotides: TGTGCCAGCAGCTCTAACCTTTTGACTAGCGGGGGCTACAATGAGCAGTTCTTC.

This clonotype was detected ten times or more. The chain couples TRBV2 to TRBJ1-5; D is ambiguous. There are 13 residues in the CDR3. Trimming left V 8 bases short and J 2 bases short, with 10 bases between. Per the germline V gene, CDR1 is SNHLY and CDR2 is FYNNEI. The CDR3 DNA is TGTGCCAGCGGGCAGGACGGCAATCAGCCCCAGCATTTT. Residues: CASGQDGNQPQHF.

This clonotype has a count of ten or more. The chain employs TRBV6-5 and TRBJ1-2; 9 nucleotides line up with TRBD1. V shed 6 bases and J 2 bases; nucleotides not matched to a gene: 7. Germline loops: CDR1 MNHEY, CDR2 SVGAGI. This CDR3 has 15 amino acids. The CDR3 DNA reads TGTGCCAGCAGCTATCGAGGACAGGGGAACTATGGCTACACCTTC. Translating it yields CASSYRGQGNYGYTF.

The genes are TRBV10-3 and TRBJ1-1; no definite D call. Trimming took off 3 bases at V and 0 bases at J, with 5 bases between the two ends. Germline V lookup: CDR1 ENHRY, CDR2 SYGVKD. The CDR3 covers 13 residues. In DNA, the CDR3 is TGTGCCATCAGTGAACAGTTGAACACTGAAGCTTTCTTT. This encodes CAISEQLNTEAFF.

The rearrangement uses TRBV15 and TRBJ1-2; no definite D call. The length of the CDR3 is 15 residues. CDR1 LNHNV and CDR2 YYDKDF come from the germline V gene (reference sequence). Deletions cut 3 bases from V and 5 bases from J, with 16 bases between. The CDR3 DNA follows: TGTGCCACCAGCAGCGATTGGGAAGCCTCATATGGCTACACCTTC. It translates to CATSSDWEASYGYTF.

This clonotype occurred many times. The V gene is TRBV9, the J gene TRBJ2-5; 8 bases are a match to TRBD1. The germline V gene encodes CDR1 SGDLS and CDR2 YYNGEE. V shed 4 bases, J shed 5 bases, and the junction held 7 bases outside the gene matches. This CDR3 has 14 amino acids. Here the CDR3 DNA reads TGTGCCAGCAGCACAGGGGGGACCCTGGAGACCCAGTACTTC. Translation gives CASSTGGTLETQYF.